The 14 T cell receptor beta chains below all came from one sample that was sequenced in a study of blood T cell repertoires in COVID-19. Libraries were prepared by immunoSEQ multiplex PCR; TCRdb keeps only in-frame clonotypes and omits some of them. The sample carries 150,000 to 200,000 clones, 85% to 90% recorded once. Sample: peripheral blood. These receptors all come from a man in his fifties or sixties who had recovered from COVID-19.

There are a few counts of this clone. V usage is TRBV15 and J usage is TRBJ1-5, with D maybe TRBD1 (5 bases). Per germline, CDR1 LNHNV and CDR2 YYDKDF (reference sequence). The CDR3 spans 14 residues. V lost 0 bases and J lost 6, with 9 bases in between. Here the CDR3 DNA reads TGTGCCACCAGCAGAGATATTCAGGGTCAGCCCCAGCATTTT. Residues: CATSRDIQGQPQHF. The whole variable domain, filled in from reference TRBV15 and TRBJ1-5, reads DAMVIQNPRYQVTQFGKPVTLSCSQTLNHNVMYWYQQKSSQAPKLLFHYYDKDFNNEADTPDNFQSRRPNTSFCFLDIRSPGLGDTAMYLCATSRDIQGQPQHFGDGTRLSIL.

J is TRBJ2-1 and V is TRBV5-1, with TRBD2 as a possible D gene (5 bases). V was shortened by 3 bases and J by 13 bases, with 23 bases between the two germline ends. CDR3 size: 15 residues. The germline CDR1 and CDR2 sequences are SGHRS and YFSETQ. CDR3 loop: CASSSRENPTMDQFF. CDR3 coding DNA: TGCGCCAGCAGCTCCCGGGAAAATCCTACAATGGACCAGTTCTTC.

The genes are TRBV7-9 and TRBJ2-3; D gene unclear. V was trimmed by 1 base and J by 5 bases, leaving 13 bases between them. The CDR3 contains 15 residues. The germline V gene encodes CDR1 SEHNR and CDR2 FQNEAQ (reference sequence). The DNA of the CDR3 is TGTGCCAGCAGCTTAGATGATAGTTCTGGAGATACGCAGTATTTT. Amino acids: CASSLDDSSGDTQYF.

The chain combines TRBV19 with TRBJ1-2; 8 bases are a match to TRBD1. This CDR3 spans 13 amino acids. CDR1 and CDR2 (germline): LNHDA, SQIVND (reference sequence). Losses at the gene ends were 7 bases for V and 6 bases for J; bases not matched to a gene: 7. CDR3 residues: CASTWTGRDGYTF. The CDR3 DNA is TGTGCCAGTACTTGGACAGGGAGGGATGGCTACACCTTC.

The genes are TRBV28 and TRBJ2-1; TRBD1 is a possible D gene (8 bases). From germline, CDR1 is MDHEN and CDR2 SYDVKM. The V and J ends lost 4 bases and 8 bases respectively, with 15 bases between them. The CDR3 is made up of 14 amino acids. Written as DNA, the CDR3 is TGTGCCAGCAGTTGGAACAGGGGGGGTGATGAGCAGTTCTTC. As protein: CASSWNRGGDEQFF.

The chain uses TRBV19 and TRBJ2-3; the match to TRBD2 covers 8 bases. Germline V CDR1 and CDR2: LNHDA, SQIVND (reference sequence). There are 16 residues in the CDR3. The junction had 11 bases not matched to a gene; V was cut back by 9 bases and J by 0 bases. The CDR3 DNA follows: TGTGCCAGCCGATCCGCGGGGGGATCTAGCACAGATACGCAGTATTTT. This translates into CASRSAGGSSTDTQYF. Filled out from reference TRBV19 and TRBJ2-3, the complete variable domain reads DGGITQSPKYLFRKEGQNVTLSCEQNLNHDAMYWYRQDPGQGLRLIYYSQIVNDFQKGDIAEGYSVSREKKESFPLTVTSAQKNPTAFYLCASRSAGGSSTDTQYFGPGTRLTVL.

The V and J genes are TRBV7-2 and TRBJ1-3; the D gene is possibly TRBD1 (5 bases). The germline gives CDR1 SGHTA, CDR2 FQGNSA. This CDR3 spans 15 amino acids. Trimming cost V 3 bases and J 4 bases, with 13 bases left between them. The CDR3 reads CASSFPAGRGNTIYF. The DNA for the CDR3 is TGTGCCAGCAGCTTCCCCGCGGGACGCGGAAACACCATATATTTT.

This clone showed up just once. This chain uses TRBV18 with TRBJ1-1; no reliable D call. Germline values: CDR1 KGHSH, CDR2 LQKENI. CDR3 size: 14 residues. V lost 4 bases and J lost 1, with 10 bases in between. The CDR3 loop is CASSQRVTNTEAFF. DNA for the CDR3: TGTGCCAGCTCACAAAGAGTAACGAACACTGAAGCTTTCTTT.

This clone was seen a few times. V gene TRBV6-2 or TRBV6-3 combines with J gene TRBJ1-2, with D unresolved. Germline V gene lookup returns CDR1 MNHEY and CDR2 SVGEGT. This CDR3 region has 14 residues. Trimming pared 6 bases from V and 3 bases from J, leaving 14 bases between. The CDR3 reads CASSRPGTDYGYTF. The CDR3 coding sequence is TGTGCCAGCAGCCGACCGGGAACAGACTATGGCTACACCTTC.

This clone was seen a few times. J is TRBJ2-2 and V is TRBV7-2; D may be TRBD1 (6 bases). Germline values: CDR1 SGHTA, CDR2 FQGNSA. Between the trimmed V and J ends, which lost 2 bases and 2 bases, there was a span of 9 bases. CDR3 length: 15 amino acids. The CDR3 sequence: CASSLRTVNTGELFF. CDR3 coding DNA: TGTGCCAGCAGCTTAAGGACAGTCAACACCGGGGAGCTGTTTTTT.

The V gene is TRBV6-5, the J gene TRBJ1-3; D may be TRBD1 (6 bases). CDR1 MNHEY and CDR2 SVGAGI come from the germline V gene. This CDR3 has 15 amino acids. Trimming stripped 8 bases from V and 4 bases from J, with 18 bases between. CDR3 nucleotide sequence: TGTGCCAGCGGTCACAGGACAGTAGCGGGAAACACCATATATTTT. Its translation: CASGHRTVAGNTIYF.

V gene TRBV5-1 combines with J gene TRBJ2-1; no firm D call. The V end lost 5 bases, the J end lost 5 bases, and 5 bases lay between the germline ends. The CDR3 spans 11 residues. Germline V lookup: CDR1 SGHRS, CDR2 YFSETQ. The CDR3 bases are TGCGCCAGCAGACAGAACAATGAGCAGTTCTTC. Its translation is CASRQNNEQFF.

The J gene is TRBJ2-1, the V gene TRBV3-1 (or the pseudogene TRBV3-2); 7 bases are shared with TRBD2. The CDR3 sequence is 17 residues long. The germline V gene encodes CDR1 LGHDT and CDR2 YNNKEL (reference sequence). V dropped 0 bases and J dropped 9; count of bases not matched to a gene: 14. CDR3 in DNA: TGTGCCAGCAGCCAAGATTCGGTCCTGCCGTGGGGGGGTGAGCAGTTCTTC. Translation: CASSQDSVLPWGGEQFF.

The rearrangement uses TRBV7-2 and TRBJ1-2; 8 nucleotides match TRBD1. V dropped 4 bases and J dropped 4; count of bases not matched to a gene: 5. The CDR3 loop spans 14 amino acids. Germline assignment: CDR1 SGHTA and CDR2 FQGNSA. CDR3 sequence reads: CASSSFTGGYGYTF. CDR3 DNA sequence: TGTGCCAGCAGCTCCTTTACAGGGGGCTATGGCTACACCTTC.